One sample yielded the 15 T cell receptor beta chains listed below, sequenced in a study of T cell responses to AZD1222 COVID-19 vaccine (TCRdb year 2021). To prepare the library, the immunoSEQ multiplex PCR assay was applied. In its TCRdb copy, this immuneACCESS table keeps in-frame sequences only and misses some clones. Where compared with another copy, unresolved V genes explain less than half of these, and the others have no known cause. The sample table contains fewer than 140,000 clones; only one count was recorded for approximately 87% of them. The top ten clones comprise over 4.5% of the sample. What the time point label conveys for this sample: baseline before first vaccination. The input for sequencing was peripheral blood, taken on day 0 of AZD1222 vaccination. Every receptor here comes from an adult in good health.

As DNA, the CDR3 is TGTGCCAGCAGTTTCCTAGACCGCGGCGGGGAGCTGTTTTTT. Translating it yields CASSFLDRGGELFF. The chain uses TRBV6-2 or TRBV6-3 and TRBJ2-2; D is unresolved. The germline gives CDR1 MNHEY, CDR2 SVGEGT. The ends were cut back, 4 bases at V and 7 bases at J, with 13 bases in the middle. The CDR3 is 14 amino acids.

V and J are TRBV19 and TRBJ2-5; either TRBD1 or TRBD2 may supply D (5 bases each). The CDR3 covers 15 residues. V was shortened by 5 bases and J by 0 bases, with 13 bases between the two germline ends. Germline CDR1 and CDR2: LNHDA and SQIVND (reference sequence). In DNA form, the CDR3 reads TGTGCCAGTAGTCGGTCGGGGCATGACCAAGAGACCCAGTACTTC. Its translation: CASSRSGHDQETQYF.

CDR3 sequence reads: CASSLEGDEQYF. The CDR3 DNA is TGCGCCAGCAGCTTGGAGGGGGACGAGCAGTACTTC. V is TRBV5-1 and J is TRBJ2-7, with D possibly being TRBD1 (6 bases). CDR1 is SGHRS and CDR2 is YFSETQ in the germline V gene. The CDR3 covers 12 residues. Between the trimmed V and J ends, which lost 0 bases and 5 bases, there was a span of 6 bases.

This clone has only a few counts. The rearrangement uses TRBV5-1 and TRBJ2-2; D may be TRBD2 (5 bases). This CDR3 is built from 14 residues. Germline V gene lookup returns CDR1 SGHRS and CDR2 YFSETQ. V lost 2 bases, J lost 4 bases, and 9 bases lay in between. The DNA of the CDR3 is TGCGCCAGCAGCTTAATGGACTCCACCGGGGAGCTGTTTTTT. Its protein product is CASSLMDSTGELFF.

The CDR3 is CSVEEGDYGYTF. CDR3 nucleotides: TGCAGCGTTGAAGAGGGGGACTATGGCTACACCTTC. The chain combines TRBV29-1 with TRBJ1-2; the D gene is possibly TRBD1 (5 bases). Trimming shortened V by 0 bases and J by 3 bases, and 5 bases separated the two germline ends. Germline CDR1 and CDR2: SQVTM and ANQGSEA. The CDR3 loop spans 12 amino acids. Using reference TRBV29-1 and TRBJ1-2 for the parts outside the CDR3, the full variable domain is SAVISQKPSRDICQRGTSLTIQCQVDSQVTMMFWYRQQPGQSLTLIATANQGSEATYESGFVIDKFPISRPNLTFSTLTVSNMSPEDSSIYLCSVEEGDYGYTFGSGTRLTVV.

The chain combines TRBV20-1 with TRBJ2-5; unclear D gene. This CDR3 spans 11 amino acids. V was cut by 0 bases and J by 11 bases, with 10 bases left in between. Germline assignment: CDR1 DFQATT and CDR2 SNEGSKA (reference sequence). CDR3 residues: CSARDLTEQYF. CDR3 sequence (DNA): TGCAGTGCTAGAGATCTAACGGAGCAGTACTTC.

In this sample, this clone turned up once. This chain joins TRBV10-1 and TRBJ2-5; D not resolved. CDR3 length: 13 amino acids. V was pared by 3 bases and J by 1 base, with 6 bases between. Per germline, CDR1 WNHNN and CDR2 SYGVQD (reference sequence). The CDR3 protein is CASSDGVQETQYF. CDR3 DNA: TGCGCCAGCAGTGATGGGGTCCAAGAGACCCAGTACTTC.

V gene TRBV3-1 (or the pseudogene TRBV3-2) combines with J gene TRBJ2-5; D may be TRBD1 (6 bases). The CDR3 contains 15 residues. Trimming pared 1 base from V and 6 bases from J, leaving 15 bases between. Germline CDR1 and CDR2: LGHDT and YNNKEL (reference sequence). The CDR3 DNA sequence: TGTGCCAGCAGCCAAGCCTCCGGGACATCCCAGACCCAGTACTTC. Translated, it gives CASSQASGTSQTQYF.

The chain is built from TRBV11-1 and TRBJ1-3; 8 nucleotides agree with TRBD1. The J segment lost 2 bases and the V segment lost 5 bases, leaving 5 bases of the junction unmatched. From germline, CDR1 is SGHAT and CDR2 FQDESV (reference sequence). The CDR3 is made up of 15 amino acids. As DNA, the CDR3 is TGTGCCAGCAGCCGACAGGGGACAGCTGGAAACACCATATATTTT. Amino acid sequence: CASSRQGTAGNTIYF.

This clone turned up a few times. The chain recombines TRBV7-9 with TRBJ2-1; D not certain. The CDR3 runs to 14 residues. Germline V gene lookup returns CDR1 SEHNR and CDR2 FQNEAQ (reference sequence). V lost 1 base to trimming and J lost 5 bases, with 9 bases between them. CDR3 sequence reads: CASSLGAEHNEQFF. CDR3 nucleotides: TGTGCCAGCAGCTTAGGGGCGGAACACAATGAGCAGTTCTTC.

The rearrangement links TRBV11-2 to TRBJ1-2; 7 nucleotides line up with TRBD1. This CDR3 contains 15 residues. The germline gives CDR1 SGHAT, CDR2 FQNNGV. V lost 4 bases and J lost 4; bases outside the gene matches: 9. The CDR3 DNA is TGTGCCAGCAGCTCCGGACAGGTGCGATTCTATGGCTACACCTTC. Protein: CASSSGQVRFYGYTF.

Remarks on this clone: One end of the junction fails to match germline, which may point to a read error. The chain joins TRBV7-9 to TRBJ2-7, with 10 bases that match TRBD1. The CDR3 loop spans 12 amino acids. Germline-derived CDR1 and CDR2 are SEHNR and FQNEAQ (reference sequence). The CDR3, as DNA: TGTGCCAGCAGCCGACAGGGGGCGCATATGGACTTC. Residues: CASSRQGAHMDF.

This clone was recorded a few times. The chain is built from TRBV19 and TRBJ1-6, with 8 bases aligning to TRBD1. The CDR3 is 14 residues long. V trimming: 6 bases; J trimming: 9 bases; junction bases outside the gene matches: 7. Germline V gene lookup returns CDR1 LNHDA and CDR2 SQIVND (reference sequence). The CDR3 loop reads CASRPKQGVSPLHF. In nucleotides, the CDR3 is TGTGCCAGTAGGCCCAAACAGGGGGTTTCACCCCTCCACTTT.

V gene TRBV5-1 combines with J gene TRBJ2-2; D is tentatively TRBD1 or TRBD2 (6 bases each). CDR1 is SGHRS and CDR2 is YFSETQ in the germline V gene. Trimming took off 5 bases at V and 3 bases at J, with 11 bases between the two ends. This CDR3 is built from 14 residues. This CDR3 is CASRARGDTGELFF. DNA for the CDR3: TGCGCCAGCAGGGCGAGGGGGGACACCGGGGAGCTGTTTTTT.

The chain combines TRBV5-4 with TRBJ1-1; 7 bases align to TRBD1. CDR3 length: 15 residues. The V gene's germline CDR1 is SGHNT and CDR2 YYREEE (reference sequence). Unmatched junction bases numbered 7, after V lost 4 bases and J lost 1 base. Here the CDR3 DNA reads TGTGCCAGCAGCCGGGGGGGACAGTGGAACACTGAAGCTTTCTTT. Protein sequence: CASSRGGQWNTEAFF.